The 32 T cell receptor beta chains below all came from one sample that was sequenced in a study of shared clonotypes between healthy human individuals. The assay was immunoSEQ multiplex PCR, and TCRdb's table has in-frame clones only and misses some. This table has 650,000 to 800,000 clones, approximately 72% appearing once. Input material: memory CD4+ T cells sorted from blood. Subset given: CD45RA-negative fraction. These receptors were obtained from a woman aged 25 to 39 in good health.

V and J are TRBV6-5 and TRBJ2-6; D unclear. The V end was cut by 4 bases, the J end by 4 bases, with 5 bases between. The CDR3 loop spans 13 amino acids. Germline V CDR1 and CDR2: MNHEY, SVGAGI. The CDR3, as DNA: TGTGCCAGCAGTTTAGGGGGGGCCAACGTCCTGACTTTC. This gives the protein CASSLGGANVLTF.

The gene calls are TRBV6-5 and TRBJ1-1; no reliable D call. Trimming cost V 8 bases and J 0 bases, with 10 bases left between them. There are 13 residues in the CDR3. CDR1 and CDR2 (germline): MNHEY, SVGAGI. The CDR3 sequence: CASSWSMNTEAFF. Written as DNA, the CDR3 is TGTGCCAGCTCCTGGAGCATGAACACTGAAGCTTTCTTT.

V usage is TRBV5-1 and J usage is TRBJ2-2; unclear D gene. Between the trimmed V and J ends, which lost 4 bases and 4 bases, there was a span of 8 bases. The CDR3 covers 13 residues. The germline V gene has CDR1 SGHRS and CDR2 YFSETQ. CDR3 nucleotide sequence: TGCGCCAGCAGCCCGCACCTCACCGGGGAGCTGTTTTTT. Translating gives CASSPHLTGELFF.

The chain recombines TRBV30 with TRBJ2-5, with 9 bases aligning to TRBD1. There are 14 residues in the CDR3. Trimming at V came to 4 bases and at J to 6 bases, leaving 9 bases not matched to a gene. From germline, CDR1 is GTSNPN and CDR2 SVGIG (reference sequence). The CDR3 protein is CAWNRDRVQKTQYF. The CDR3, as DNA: TGTGCCTGGAACCGGGACAGGGTTCAAAAGACCCAGTACTTC.

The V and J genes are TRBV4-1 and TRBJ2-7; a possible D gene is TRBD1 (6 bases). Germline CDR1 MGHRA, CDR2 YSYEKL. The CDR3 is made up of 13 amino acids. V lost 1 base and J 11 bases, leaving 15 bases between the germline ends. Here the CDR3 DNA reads TGCGCCAGCAGCCAAGTTGGGGGACACCAGGAGTACTTC. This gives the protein CASSQVGGHQEYF.

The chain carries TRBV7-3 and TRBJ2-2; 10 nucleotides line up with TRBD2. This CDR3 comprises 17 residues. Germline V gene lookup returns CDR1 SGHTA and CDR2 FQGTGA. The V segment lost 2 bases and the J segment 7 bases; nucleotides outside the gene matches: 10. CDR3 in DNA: TGTGCCAGCAGCTTACGAGGGACTAGCGTCATGAGCGGGGAGCTGTTTTTT. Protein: CASSLRGTSVMSGELFF. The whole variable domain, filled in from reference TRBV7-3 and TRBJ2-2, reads GAGVSQTPSNKVTEKGKYVELRCDPISGHTALYWYRQSLGQGPEFLIYFQGTGAADDSGLPNDRFFAVRPEGSVSTLKIQRTERGDSAVYLCASSLRGTSVMSGELFFGEGSRLTVL.

CDR3 sequence: CASSRSRGYSNQPQHF. The CDR3 region has the DNA TGTGCCAGTAGTAGGTCAAGGGGATATAGCAATCAGCCCCAGCATTTT. The chain is built from TRBV19 and TRBJ1-5, with a weak D call TRBD1 (5 bases). Germline loops: CDR1 LNHDA, CDR2 SQIVND (reference sequence). This CDR3 contains 16 residues. Trimming cost V 4 bases and J 0 bases, with 13 bases left between them.

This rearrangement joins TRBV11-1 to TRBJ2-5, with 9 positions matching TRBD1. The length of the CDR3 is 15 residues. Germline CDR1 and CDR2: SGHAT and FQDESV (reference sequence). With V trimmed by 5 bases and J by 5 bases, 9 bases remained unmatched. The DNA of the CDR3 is TGTGCCAGCAGCAACCGGGACAGGGTTAAGGAGACCCAGTACTTC. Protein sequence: CASSNRDRVKETQYF.

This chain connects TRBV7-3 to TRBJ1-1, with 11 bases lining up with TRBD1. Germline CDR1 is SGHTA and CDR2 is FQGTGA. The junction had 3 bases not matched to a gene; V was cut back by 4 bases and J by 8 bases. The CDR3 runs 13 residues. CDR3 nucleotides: TGTGCCAGCAGCTCGGACAGGGGGCGAGAAGCTTTCTTT. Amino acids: CASSSDRGREAFF.

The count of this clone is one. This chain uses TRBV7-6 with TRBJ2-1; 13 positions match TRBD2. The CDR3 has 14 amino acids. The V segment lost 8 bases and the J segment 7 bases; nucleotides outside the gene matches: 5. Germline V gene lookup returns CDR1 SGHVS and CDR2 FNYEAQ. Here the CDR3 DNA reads TGTGCCAGCCAACTAGCGGGAGGGGGGAATGAGCAGTTCTTC. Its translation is CASQLAGGGNEQFF.

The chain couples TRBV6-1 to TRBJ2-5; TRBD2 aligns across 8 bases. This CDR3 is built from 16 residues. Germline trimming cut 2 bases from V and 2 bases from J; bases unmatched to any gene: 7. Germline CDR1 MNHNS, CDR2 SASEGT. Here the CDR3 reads CASSEQSSGVQETQYF. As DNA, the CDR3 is TGTGCCAGCAGTGAACAGAGTAGCGGGGTACAAGAGACCCAGTACTTC.

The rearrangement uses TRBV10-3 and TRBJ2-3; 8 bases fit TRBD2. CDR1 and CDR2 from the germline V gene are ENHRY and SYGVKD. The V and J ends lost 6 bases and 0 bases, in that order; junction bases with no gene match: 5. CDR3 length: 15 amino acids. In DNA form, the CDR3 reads TGTGCCATCAGGGGGGAGCGGGAGAGCACAGATACGCAGTATTTT. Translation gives CAIRGERESTDTQYF.

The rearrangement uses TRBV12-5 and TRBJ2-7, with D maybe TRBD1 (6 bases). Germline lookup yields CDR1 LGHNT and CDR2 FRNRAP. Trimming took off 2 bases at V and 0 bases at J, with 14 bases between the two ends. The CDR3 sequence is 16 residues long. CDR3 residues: CASGLPRQVLSYEQYF. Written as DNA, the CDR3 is TGTGCTAGTGGTTTGCCCCGACAGGTGCTCTCCTACGAGCAGTACTTC.

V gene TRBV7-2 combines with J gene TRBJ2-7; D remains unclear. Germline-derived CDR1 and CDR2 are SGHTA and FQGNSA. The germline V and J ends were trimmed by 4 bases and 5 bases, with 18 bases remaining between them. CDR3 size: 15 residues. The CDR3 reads CASSSTVLVVDEQYF. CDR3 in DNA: TGTGCCAGCAGCTCGACCGTTCTTGTTGTGGACGAGCAGTACTTC.

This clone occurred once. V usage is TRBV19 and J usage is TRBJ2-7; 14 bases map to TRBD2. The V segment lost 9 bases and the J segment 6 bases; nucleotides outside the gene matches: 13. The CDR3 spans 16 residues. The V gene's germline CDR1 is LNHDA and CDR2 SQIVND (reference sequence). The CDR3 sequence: CARPTSGRARICEQYF. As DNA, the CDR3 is TGTGCCAGACCGACTAGCGGGAGGGCCAGGATCTGCGAGCAGTACTTC. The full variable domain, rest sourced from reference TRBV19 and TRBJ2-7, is DGGITQSPKYLFRKEGQNVTLSCEQNLNHDAMYWYRQDPGQGLRLIYYSQIVNDFQKGDIAEGYSVSREKKESFPLTVTSAQKNPTAFYLCARPTSGRARICEQYFGPGTRLTVT.

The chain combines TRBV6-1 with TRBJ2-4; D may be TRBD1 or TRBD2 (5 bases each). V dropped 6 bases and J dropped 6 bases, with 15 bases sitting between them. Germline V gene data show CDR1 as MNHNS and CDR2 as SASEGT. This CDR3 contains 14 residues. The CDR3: CASSDARGANIQYF. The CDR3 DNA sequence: TGTGCCAGCAGCGATGCGAGAGGGGCAAACATTCAGTACTTC.

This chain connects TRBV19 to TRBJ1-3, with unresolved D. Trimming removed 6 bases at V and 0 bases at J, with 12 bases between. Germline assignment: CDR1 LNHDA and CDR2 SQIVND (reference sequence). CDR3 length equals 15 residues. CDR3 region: CASRDRELSGNTIYF. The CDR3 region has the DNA TGTGCCAGTAGAGACCGCGAGCTCTCTGGAAACACCATATATTTT.

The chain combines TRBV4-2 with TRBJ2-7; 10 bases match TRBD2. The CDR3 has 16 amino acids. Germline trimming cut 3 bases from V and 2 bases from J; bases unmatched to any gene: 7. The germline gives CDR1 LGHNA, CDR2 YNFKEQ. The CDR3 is CASSQERTSGAYEQYF. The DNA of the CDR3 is TGTGCCAGCAGCCAGGAAAGGACTAGCGGAGCCTACGAGCAGTACTTC.

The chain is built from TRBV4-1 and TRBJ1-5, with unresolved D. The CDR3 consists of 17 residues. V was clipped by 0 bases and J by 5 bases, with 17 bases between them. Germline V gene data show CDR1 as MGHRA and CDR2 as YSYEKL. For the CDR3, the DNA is TGCGCCAGCAGCCAAGAATATACCGCGCGGGGTTATCAGCCCCAGCATTTT. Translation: CASSQEYTARGYQPQHF.

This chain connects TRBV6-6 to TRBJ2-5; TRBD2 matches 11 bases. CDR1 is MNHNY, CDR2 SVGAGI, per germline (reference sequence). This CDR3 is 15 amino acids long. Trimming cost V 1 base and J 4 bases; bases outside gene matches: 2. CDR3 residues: CASSYFGLAGETQYF. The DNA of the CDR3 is TGTGCCAGCAGTTACTTCGGACTAGCGGGAGAGACCCAGTACTTC.

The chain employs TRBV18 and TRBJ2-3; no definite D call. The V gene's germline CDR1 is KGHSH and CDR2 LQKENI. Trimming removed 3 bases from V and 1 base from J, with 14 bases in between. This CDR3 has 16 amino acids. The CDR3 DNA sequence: TGTGCCAGCTCACCGCGAGCGATTTCAGGCACAGATACGCAGTATTTT. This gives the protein CASSPRAISGTDTQYF.

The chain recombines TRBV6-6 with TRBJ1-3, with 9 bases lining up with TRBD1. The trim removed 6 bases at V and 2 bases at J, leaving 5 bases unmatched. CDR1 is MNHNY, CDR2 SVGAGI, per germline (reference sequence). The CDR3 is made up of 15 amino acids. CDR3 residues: CASRTRDRAGNTIYF. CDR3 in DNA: TGTGCCAGCAGAACCCGGGACAGGGCTGGAAACACCATATATTTT.

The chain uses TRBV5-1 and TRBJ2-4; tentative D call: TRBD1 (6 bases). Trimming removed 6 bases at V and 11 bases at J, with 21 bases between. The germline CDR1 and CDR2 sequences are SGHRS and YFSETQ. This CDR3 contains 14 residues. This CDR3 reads CASTPNTGTPFQYF. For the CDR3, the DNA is TGCGCCAGCACCCCCAATACTGGGACACCCTTTCAGTACTTC.

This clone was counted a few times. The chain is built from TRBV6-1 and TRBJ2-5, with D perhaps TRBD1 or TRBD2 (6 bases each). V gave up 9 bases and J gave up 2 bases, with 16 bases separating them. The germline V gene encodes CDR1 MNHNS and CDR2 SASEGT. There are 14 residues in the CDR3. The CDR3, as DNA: TGTGCCAGTCATAGGGGGGATGAACAAGAGACCCAGTACTTC. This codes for CASHRGDEQETQYF.

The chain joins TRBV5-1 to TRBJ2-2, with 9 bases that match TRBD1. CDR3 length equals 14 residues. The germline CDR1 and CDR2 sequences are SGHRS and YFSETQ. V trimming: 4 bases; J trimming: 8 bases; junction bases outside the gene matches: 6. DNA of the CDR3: TGCGCCAGCAGCCACGGACAGGGGACTGGGGAGCTGTTTTTT. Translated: CASSHGQGTGELFF.

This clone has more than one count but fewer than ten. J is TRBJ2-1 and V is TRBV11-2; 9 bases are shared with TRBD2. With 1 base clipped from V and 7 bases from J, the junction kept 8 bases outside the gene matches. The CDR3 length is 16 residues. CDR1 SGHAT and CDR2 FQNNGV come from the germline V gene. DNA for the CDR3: TGTGCCAGCAGCTTAGCCCCTTTAGCGGGAGTAAATGAGCAGTTCTTC. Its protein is CASSLAPLAGVNEQFF.

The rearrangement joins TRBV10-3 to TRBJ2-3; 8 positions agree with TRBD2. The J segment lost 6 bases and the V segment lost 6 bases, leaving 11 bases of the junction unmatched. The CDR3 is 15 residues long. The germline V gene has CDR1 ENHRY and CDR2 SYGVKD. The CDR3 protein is CAIRDQRESADTQYF. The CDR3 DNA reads TGTGCCATCAGAGACCAGCGGGAGTCGGCGGATACGCAGTATTTT.

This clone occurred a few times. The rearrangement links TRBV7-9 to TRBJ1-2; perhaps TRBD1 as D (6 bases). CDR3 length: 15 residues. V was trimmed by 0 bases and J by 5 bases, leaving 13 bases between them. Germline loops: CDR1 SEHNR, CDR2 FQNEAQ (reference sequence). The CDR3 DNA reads TGTGCCAGCAGCTTAGCGACAGGCCTGGGGTATGGCTACACCTTC. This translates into CASSLATGLGYGYTF. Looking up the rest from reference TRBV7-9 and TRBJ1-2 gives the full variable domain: DTGVSQNPRHKITKRGQNVTFRCDPISEHNRLYWYRQTLGQGPEFLTYFQNEAQLEKSRLLSDRFSAERPKGSFSTLEIQRTEQGDSAMYLCASSLATGLGYGYTFGSGTRLTVV.

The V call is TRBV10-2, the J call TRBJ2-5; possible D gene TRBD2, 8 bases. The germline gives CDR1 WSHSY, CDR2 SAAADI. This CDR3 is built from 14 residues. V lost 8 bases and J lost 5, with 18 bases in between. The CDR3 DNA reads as TGCGCCAGCCGGTTAGCGGGACAGCGGGAGACCCAGTACTTC. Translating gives CASRLAGQRETQYF.

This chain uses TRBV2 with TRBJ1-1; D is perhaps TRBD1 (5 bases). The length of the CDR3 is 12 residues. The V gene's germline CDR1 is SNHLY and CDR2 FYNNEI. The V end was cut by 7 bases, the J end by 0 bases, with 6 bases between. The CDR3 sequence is CASKGMNTEAFF. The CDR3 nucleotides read TGTGCCAGCAAGGGGATGAACACTGAAGCTTTCTTT.

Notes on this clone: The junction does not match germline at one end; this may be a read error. The CDR3 nucleotides read TGTGCCAGCAAAACAGGAGGGCAGGGCCCTAAGGAAAAACTGTTTTTT. It codes for CASKTGGQGPKEKLFF. The chain combines TRBV28 with TRBJ1-4, with D perhaps matching TRBD1 (5 bases). The CDR3 is 16 residues long. Germline V gene lookup returns CDR1 MDHEN and CDR2 SYDVKM.

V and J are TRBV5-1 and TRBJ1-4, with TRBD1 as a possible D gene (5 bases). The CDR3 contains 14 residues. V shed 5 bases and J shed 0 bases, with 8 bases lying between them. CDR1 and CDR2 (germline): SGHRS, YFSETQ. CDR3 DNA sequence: TGCGCCAGCAGTGGGGGAGCAACTAATGAAAAACTGTTTTTT. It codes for CASSGGATNEKLFF.